This note documents a single T cell receptor beta chain sequence. The sample comes from a study of T cell repertoires in cytomegalovirus infection. As for the study in general: From public TCR beta signatures came an indication of both CMV infection and matching HLA type.

The V and J ends lost 7 bases and 0 bases respectively, with 12 bases between them. CDR3 length: 14 residues. In TCRdb, the reads were re-called with MiXCR into one record per CDR3 protein. Of about 740,000 distinct CDR3 sequences listed, about a third are singletons. The rearrangement uses TRBV12-3 or TRBV12-4 and TRBJ1-1; D call uncertain. The origin of this receptor is a human donor in good health (CMV status not recorded). Some clones in this sample may be carry-over from other donors' samples. Specimen: PBMCs. The CDR3 region is CASTLRGLNTEAFF. CDR3 sequence (DNA): TGTGCCAGCACCTTGAGAGGGTTGAACACTGAAGCTTTCTTT.